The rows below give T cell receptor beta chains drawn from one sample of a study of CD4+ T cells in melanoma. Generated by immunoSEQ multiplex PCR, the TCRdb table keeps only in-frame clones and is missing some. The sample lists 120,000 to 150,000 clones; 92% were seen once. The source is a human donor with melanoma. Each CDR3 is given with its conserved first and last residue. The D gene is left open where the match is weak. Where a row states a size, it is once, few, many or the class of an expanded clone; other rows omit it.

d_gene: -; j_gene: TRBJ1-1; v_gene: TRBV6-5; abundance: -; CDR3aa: CASSRFGPDTEAFF; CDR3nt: TGTGCCAGCAGTCGATTCGGGCCGGACACTGAAGCTTTCTTT
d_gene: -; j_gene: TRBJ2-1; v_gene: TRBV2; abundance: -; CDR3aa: CASSVEGSQFF; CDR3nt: TGTGCCAGCAGTGTGGAGGGATCGCAGTTCTTC
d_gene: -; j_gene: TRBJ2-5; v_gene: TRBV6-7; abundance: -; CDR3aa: CASSKARVTTQYF; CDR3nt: TGTGCCAGCAGTAAAGCAAGAGTGACGACCCAGTACTTC
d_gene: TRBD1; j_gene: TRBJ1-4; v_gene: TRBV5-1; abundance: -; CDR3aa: CASSLGSGQGGEKLFF; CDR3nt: TGCGCCAGCAGCTTGGGGTCGGGACAAGGGGGCGAAAAACTGTTTTTT
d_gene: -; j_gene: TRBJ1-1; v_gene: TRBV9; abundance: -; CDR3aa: CASSAQGRAKGLSDTEAFF; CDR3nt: TGTGCCAGCAGCGCTCAAGGCAGGGCAAAGGGGTTGTCCGACACTGAAGCTTTCTTT
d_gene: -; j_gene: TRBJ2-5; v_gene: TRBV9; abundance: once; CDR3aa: CASSGNQETQYF; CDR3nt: TGTGCCAGCAGCGGGAACCAAGAGACCCAGTACTTC
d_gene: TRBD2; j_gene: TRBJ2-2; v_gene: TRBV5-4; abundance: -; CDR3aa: CASSLAGVNTGELFF; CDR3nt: TGTGCCAGCAGCCTAGCGGGTGTGAACACCGGGGAGCTGTTTTTT
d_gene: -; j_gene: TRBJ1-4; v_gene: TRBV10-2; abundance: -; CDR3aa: CASSEPQVPNEKLFF; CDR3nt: TGCGCCAGCAGTGAGCCACAGGTTCCTAATGAAAAACTGTTTTTT
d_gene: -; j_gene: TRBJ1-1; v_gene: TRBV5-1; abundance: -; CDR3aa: CASNARERQNTEAFF; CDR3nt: TGCGCCAGCAATGCTCGTGAACGGCAGAACACTGAAGCTTTCTTT
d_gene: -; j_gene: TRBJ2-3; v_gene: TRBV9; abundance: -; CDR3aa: CASSGLVNTQYF; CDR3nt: TGTGCCAGCAGCGGACTTGTAAATACGCAGTATTTT
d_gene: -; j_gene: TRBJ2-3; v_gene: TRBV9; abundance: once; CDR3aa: CASSALGSTDTQYF; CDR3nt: TGTGCCAGCAGCGCGCTCGGGAGCACAGATACGCAGTATTTT
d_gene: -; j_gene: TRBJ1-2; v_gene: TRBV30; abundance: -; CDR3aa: CAWSEGASLHF; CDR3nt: TGTGCCTGGAGTGAAGGGGCCTCACTACACTTC
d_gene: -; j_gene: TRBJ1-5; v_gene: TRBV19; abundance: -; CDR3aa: CASSQWGPPGNQPQHF; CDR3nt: TGTGCCAGTAGTCAGTGGGGCCCCCCGGGTAATCAGCCCCAGCATTTT
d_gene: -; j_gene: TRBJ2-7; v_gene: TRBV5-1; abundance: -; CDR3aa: CASRSSGHSYYEQYF; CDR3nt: TGCGCCAGCAGATCATCAGGGCACAGTTACTACGAGCAGTACTTC
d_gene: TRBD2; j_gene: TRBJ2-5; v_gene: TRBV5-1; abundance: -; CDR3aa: CASSLGASGGEETQYF; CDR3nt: TGCGCCAGCAGCTTGGGAGCTAGCGGGGGGGAAGAGACCCAGTACTTC
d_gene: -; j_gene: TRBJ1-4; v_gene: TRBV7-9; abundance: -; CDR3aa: CASSLWPSGEKLFF; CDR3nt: TGTGCCAGCAGCTTATGGCCCTCGGGAGAAAAACTGTTTTTT
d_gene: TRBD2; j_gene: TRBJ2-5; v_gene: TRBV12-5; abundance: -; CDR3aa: CASGFVGQPWTSGGTGQETQYF; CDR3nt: TGTGCTAGTGGTTTCGTAGGGCAGCCCTGGACTAGCGGGGGAACAGGGCAAGAGACCCAGTACTTC
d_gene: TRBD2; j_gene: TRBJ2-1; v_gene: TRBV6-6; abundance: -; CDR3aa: CASSPERGGPEQFF; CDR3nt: TGTGCCTCTTCACCCGAGCGGGGGGGCCCTGAGCAGTTCTTC
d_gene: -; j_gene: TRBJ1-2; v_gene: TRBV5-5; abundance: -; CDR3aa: CASSLTDLEANGYTF; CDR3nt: TGTGCCAGCAGCTTGACTGATTTGGAAGCGAATGGCTACACCTTC
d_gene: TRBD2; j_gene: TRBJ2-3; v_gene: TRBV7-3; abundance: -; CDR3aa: CASSFSGVNTDTQYF; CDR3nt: TGTGCCAGCAGCTTTAGCGGGGTCAACACAGATACGCAGTATTTT
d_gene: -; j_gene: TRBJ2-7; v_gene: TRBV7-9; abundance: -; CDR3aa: CASSPTGRPYEQYF; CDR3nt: TGTGCCAGCAGCCCGACAGGTAGGCCCTACGAGCAGTACTTC
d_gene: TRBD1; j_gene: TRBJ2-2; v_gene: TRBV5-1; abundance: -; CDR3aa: CASSLRQGGINTGELFF; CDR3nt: TGCGCCAGCAGCCTCCGACAGGGGGGAATCAACACCGGGGAGCTGTTTTTT
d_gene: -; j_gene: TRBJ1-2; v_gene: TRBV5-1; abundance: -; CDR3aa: CASSLQGNYGYTF; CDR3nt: TGCGCCAGCAGCTTGCAGGGTAACTATGGCTACACCTTC
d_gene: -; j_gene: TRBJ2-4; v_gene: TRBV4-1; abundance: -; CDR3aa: CASSPAARYIQYF; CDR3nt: TGCGCCAGCAGCCCAGCGGCGCGGTACATTCAGTACTTC
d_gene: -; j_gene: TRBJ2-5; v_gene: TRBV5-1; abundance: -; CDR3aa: CASSSDETQYF; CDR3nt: TGCGCCAGCAGTTCCGATGAGACCCAGTACTTC
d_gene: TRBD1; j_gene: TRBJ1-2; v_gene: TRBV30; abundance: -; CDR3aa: CAWSVLRGRGTNYGYTF; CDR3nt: TGTGCCTGGAGTGTACTAAGGGGGCGGGGAACAAACTATGGCTACACCTTC
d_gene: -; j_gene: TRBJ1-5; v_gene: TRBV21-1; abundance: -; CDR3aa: CASSKWARACNQPQHF; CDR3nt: TGTGCCAGCAGCAAATGGGCGAGGGCCTGCAATCAGCCCCAGCATTTT
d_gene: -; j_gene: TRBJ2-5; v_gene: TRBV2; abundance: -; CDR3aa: CASGSYYQETQYF; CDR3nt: TGTGCCAGCGGGTCCTATTACCAAGAGACCCAGTACTTC
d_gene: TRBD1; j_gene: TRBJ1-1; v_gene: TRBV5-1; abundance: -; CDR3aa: CASSEQGAKNTEAFF; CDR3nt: TGCGCCAGCAGCGAACAGGGGGCGAAGAACACTGAAGCTTTCTTT
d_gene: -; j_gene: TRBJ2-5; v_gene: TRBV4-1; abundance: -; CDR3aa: CASSQASQETQYF; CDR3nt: TGCGCCAGCAGCCAAGCCAGCCAAGAGACCCAGTACTTC
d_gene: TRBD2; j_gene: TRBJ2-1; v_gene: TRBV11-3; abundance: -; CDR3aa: CASSFGRASGGEQFF; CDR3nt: TGTGCCAGCAGCTTCGGTCGAGCCTCGGGAGGGGAGCAGTTCTTC
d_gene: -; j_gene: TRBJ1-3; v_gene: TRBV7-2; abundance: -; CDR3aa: CASSFSQTSGNTIYF; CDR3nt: TGTGCCAGCAGCTTTTCTCAGACATCTGGAAACACCATATATTTT
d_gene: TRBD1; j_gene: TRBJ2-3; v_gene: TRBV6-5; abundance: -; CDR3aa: CASSRQGRSTDTQYF; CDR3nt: TGTGCCAGCAGCCGACAGGGTCGTAGCACAGATACGCAGTATTTT
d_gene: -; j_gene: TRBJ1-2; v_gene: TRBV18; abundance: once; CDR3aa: CASSQDILGGYTF; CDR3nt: TGTGCCAGCTCCCAGGACATCTTGGGAGGCTACACCTTC
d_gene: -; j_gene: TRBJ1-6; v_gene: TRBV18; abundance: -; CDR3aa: CASSPTGPRVSPLHF; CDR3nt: TGTGCCAGCTCACCCACAGGCCCTCGCGTATCACCCCTCCACTTT
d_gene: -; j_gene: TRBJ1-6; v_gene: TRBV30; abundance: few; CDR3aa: CACKKNSPLHF; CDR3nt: TGTGCCTGTAAAAAAAATTCACCCCTCCACTTT
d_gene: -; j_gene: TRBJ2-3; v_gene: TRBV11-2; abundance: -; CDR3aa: CASSIRGSPSPDTQYF; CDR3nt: TGTGCCAGCAGCATCAGGGGCTCCCCCTCCCCAGATACGCAGTATTTT
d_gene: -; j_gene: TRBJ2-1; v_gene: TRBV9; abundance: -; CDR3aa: CASSVTTGLNEQFF; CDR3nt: TGTGCCAGCAGCGTAACAACAGGGCTCAATGAGCAGTTCTTC
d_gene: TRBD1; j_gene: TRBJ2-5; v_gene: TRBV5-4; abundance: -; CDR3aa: CASSLAGQGQETQYF; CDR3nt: TGTGCCAGCAGCTTGGCGGGACAGGGTCAAGAGACCCAGTACTTC
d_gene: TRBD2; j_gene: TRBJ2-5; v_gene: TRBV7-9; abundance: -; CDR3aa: CASSLLAGQETQYF; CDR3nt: TGTGCCAGCAGCTTGTTAGCGGGACAAGAGACCCAGTACTTC
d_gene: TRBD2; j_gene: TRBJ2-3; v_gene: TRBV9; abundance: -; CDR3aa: CASSETGSGGATDTQYF; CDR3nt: TGTGCCAGCAGCGAGACCGGTAGCGGGGGGGCGACAGATACGCAGTATTTT
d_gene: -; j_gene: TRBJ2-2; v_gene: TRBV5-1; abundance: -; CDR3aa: CASSLVVSTGELFF; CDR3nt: TGCGCCAGCAGCTTGGTCGTCAGCACCGGGGAGCTGTTTTTT
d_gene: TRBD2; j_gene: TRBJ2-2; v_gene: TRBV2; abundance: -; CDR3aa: CASREGLAGGVGELFF; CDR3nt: TGTGCCAGCAGGGAGGGACTAGCGGGGGGAGTCGGGGAGCTGTTTTTT
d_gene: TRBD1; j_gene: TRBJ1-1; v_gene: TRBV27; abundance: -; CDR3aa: CASSSSLRQGGYTEAFF; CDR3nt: TGTGCCAGCAGCTCTAGCCTTCGTCAGGGGGGCTACACTGAAGCTTTCTTT
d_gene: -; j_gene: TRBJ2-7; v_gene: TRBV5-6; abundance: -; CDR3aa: CASSFLGSGLKVYEQYF; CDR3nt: TGTGCCAGCAGCTTTCTTGGTAGCGGACTTAAAGTCTACGAGCAGTACTTC
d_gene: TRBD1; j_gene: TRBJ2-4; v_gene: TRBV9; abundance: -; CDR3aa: CASSLPGTGGNIQYF; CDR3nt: TGTGCCAGCAGCCTTCCTGGGACAGGGGGAAACATTCAGTACTTC
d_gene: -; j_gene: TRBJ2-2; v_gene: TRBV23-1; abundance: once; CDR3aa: CASSPVDNRNTGELFF; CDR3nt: TGCGCCAGCAGTCCAGTAGACAACCGGAACACCGGGGAGCTGTTTTTT
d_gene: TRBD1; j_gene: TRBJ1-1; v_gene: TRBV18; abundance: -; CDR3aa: CASSLTGADTEAFF; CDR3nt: TGTGCCAGCTCGCTTACAGGGGCGGACACTGAAGCTTTCTTT
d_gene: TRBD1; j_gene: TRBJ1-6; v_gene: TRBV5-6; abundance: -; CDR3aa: CASSLPETGVGSPLHF; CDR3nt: TGTGCCAGCAGCTTACCGGAGACAGGGGTGGGATCACCCCTCCACTTT
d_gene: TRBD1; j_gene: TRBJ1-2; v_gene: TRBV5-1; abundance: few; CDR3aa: CASSLSPAQGASNGYTF; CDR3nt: TGCGCCAGCAGCTTGTCCCCCGCGCAGGGGGCGTCTAACGGCTACACCTTC
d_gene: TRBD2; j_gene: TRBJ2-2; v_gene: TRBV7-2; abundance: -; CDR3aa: CASSSLAGGNTGELFF; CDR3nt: TGTGCCAGCAGCTCCCTAGCGGGGGGGAACACCGGGGAGCTGTTTTTT
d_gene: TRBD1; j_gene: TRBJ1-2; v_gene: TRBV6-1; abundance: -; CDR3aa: CAVSLAQGTGYGYTF; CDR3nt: TGTGCCGTCTCTTTAGCACAGGGGACTGGGTATGGCTACACCTTC